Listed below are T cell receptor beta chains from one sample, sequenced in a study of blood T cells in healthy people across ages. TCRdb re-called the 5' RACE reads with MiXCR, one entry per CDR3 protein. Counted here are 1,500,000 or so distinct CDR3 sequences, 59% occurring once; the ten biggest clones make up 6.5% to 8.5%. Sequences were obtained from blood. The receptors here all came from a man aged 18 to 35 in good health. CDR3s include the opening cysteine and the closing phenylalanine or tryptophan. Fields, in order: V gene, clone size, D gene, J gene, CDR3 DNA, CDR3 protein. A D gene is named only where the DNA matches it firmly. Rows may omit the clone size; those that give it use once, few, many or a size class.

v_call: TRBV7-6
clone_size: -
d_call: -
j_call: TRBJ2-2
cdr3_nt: TGTGCCAGCAGCTCTCAAACCGAAAGGACCGGGGAGCTGTTTTTT
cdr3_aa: CASSSQTERTGELFF

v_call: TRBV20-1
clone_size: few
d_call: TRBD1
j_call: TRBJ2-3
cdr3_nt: TGCAGTGCTAGAGGCTTTAGTCGGGACAGGGCTAGCACAGATACGCAGTATTTT
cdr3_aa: CSARGFSRDRASTDTQYF

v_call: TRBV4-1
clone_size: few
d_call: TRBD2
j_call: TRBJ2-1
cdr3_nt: TGCGCCAGCAGCCAAGAAAGGGCTAGCGGGAGGCCAAGCTCCTACAATGAGCAGTTCTTC
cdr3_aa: CASSQERASGRPSSYNEQFF

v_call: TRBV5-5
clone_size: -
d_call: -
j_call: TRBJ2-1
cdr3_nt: TGTGCCAGCAGCTTGGTTAGCGGCAACGACAATGAGCAGTTCTTC
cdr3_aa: CASSLVSGNDNEQFF

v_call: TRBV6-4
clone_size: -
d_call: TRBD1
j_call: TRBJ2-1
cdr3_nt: TGTGCCAGCAGTGACCACGGACAGGTCGATGAGCAGTTCTTC
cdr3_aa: CASSDHGQVDEQFF

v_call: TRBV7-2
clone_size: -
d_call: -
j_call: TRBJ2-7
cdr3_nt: TGTGCCAGCAGCCACCTGGGCGGGGAGTACGAGCAGTACTTC
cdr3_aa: CASSHLGGEYEQYF

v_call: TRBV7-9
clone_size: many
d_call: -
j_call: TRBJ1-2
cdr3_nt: TGTGCCAGCAGAGAGGACCGGGGGGCCTATGGCTACACCTTC
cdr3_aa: CASREDRGAYGYTF

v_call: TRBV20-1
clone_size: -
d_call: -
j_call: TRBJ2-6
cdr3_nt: TGCAGTGCAAGGCTTGGGGTGGCCGTAGAGGCCCCTGGGGCCAACGTCCTGACTTTC
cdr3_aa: CSARLGVAVEAPGANVLTF

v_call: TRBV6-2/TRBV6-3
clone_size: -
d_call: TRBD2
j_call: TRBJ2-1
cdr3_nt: TGTGCCAGTGGGACTACTTACAATGAGCAGTTCTTC
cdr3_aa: CASGTTYNEQFF

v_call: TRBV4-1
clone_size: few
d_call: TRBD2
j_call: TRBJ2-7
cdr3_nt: TGCGCCAGCAGCCACACGGGACTAGACGAGCAGTACTTC
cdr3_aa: CASSHTGLDEQYF

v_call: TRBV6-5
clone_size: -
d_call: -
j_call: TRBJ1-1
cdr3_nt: TGTGCCAGCAGCCCACGGGCAGCTGCTAACACTGAAGCTTTCTTT
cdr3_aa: CASSPRAAANTEAFF

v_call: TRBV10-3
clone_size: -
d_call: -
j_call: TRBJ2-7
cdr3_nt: TGTGCCATCAGGGTGACGGGGGAATCACACTACGAGCAGTACTTC
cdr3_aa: CAIRVTGESHYEQYF

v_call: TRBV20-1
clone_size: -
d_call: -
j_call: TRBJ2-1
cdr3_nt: TGCAGTGTTTCGGAAAGATACGTCAATGAGCAGTTCTTC
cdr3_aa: CSVSERYVNEQFF

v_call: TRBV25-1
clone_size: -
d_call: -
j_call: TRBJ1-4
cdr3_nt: TGTGCCAGCAGTGAGAGGCAAGAGAAGGGTGGGAAACTGTTTTTT
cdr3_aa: CASSERQEKGGKLFF